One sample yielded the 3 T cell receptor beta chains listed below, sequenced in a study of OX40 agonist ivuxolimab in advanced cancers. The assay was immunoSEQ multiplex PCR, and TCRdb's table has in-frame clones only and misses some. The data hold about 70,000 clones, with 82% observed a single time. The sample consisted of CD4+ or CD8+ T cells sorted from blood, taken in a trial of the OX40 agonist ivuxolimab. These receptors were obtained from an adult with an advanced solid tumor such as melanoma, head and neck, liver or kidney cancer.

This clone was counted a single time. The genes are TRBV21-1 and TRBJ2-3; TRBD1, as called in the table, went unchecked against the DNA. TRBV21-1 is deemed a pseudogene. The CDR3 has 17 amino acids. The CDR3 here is CASSKGRQDRSTDTQYF. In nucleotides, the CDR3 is TGTGCCAGCAGCAAAGGGCGACAGGACAGGAGTACAGATACGCAGTATTTT.

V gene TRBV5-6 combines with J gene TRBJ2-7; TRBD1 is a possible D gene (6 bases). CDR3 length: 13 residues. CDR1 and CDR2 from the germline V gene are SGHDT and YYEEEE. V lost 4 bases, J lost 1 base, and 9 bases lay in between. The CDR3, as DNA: TGTGCCAGCAGCCTACAGGGTTCCTACGAGCAGTACTTC. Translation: CASSLQGSYEQYF.

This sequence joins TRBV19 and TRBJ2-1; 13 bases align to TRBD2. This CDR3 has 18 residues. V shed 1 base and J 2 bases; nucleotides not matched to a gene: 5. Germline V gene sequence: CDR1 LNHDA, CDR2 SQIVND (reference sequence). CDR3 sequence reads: CASSIGLAGGMAYNEQFF. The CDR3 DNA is TGTGCCAGTAGTATAGGACTAGCGGGAGGAATGGCCTACAATGAGCAGTTCTTC. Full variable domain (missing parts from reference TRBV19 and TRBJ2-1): DGGITQSPKYLFRKEGQNVTLSCEQNLNHDAMYWYRQDPGQGLRLIYYSQIVNDFQKGDIAEGYSVSREKKESFPLTVTSAQKNPTAFYLCASSIGLAGGMAYNEQFFGPGTRLTVL.